This T cell receptor (beta chain) appears in the sequencing data of a study of OX40 agonist ivuxolimab in advanced cancers. Trimming removed 7 bases from V and 8 bases from J, with 8 bases in between. The CDR3 consists of 11 residues. In germline, CDR1 is SEHNR, CDR2 FQNEAQ (reference sequence). Data came from immunoSEQ multiplex PCR; TCRdb stores just in-frame clones and leaves some out. Of over 95,000 clones listed, 70% to 85% are singletons. This chain links TRBV7-9 with TRBJ1-4, with unresolved D. This material consisted of CD4+ or CD8+ T cells sorted from blood, taken in a trial of the OX40 agonist ivuxolimab. The receptor comes from an adult with an advanced solid tumor such as melanoma, head and neck, liver or kidney cancer. The CDR3 spells CASTGGEKLFF. The CDR3 region has the DNA TGTGCCAGCACCGGAGGGGAAAAACTGTTTTTT.